This T cell receptor (beta chain) was retrieved from a study of siplizumab effects on memory and regulatory T cells. Assay used: immunoSEQ multiplex PCR; TCRdb lists only in-frame clones, some missing. The sample has about 100,000 clones; nearly 95% are singletons. The CDR3 is 14 amino acids. In germline, CDR1 is SNHLY, CDR2 FYNNEI. With 3 bases removed from V and 2 bases from J, the gap between germline ends came to 10 bases. This clonotype was sampled from a human donor in good health. The J gene is TRBJ2-5, the V gene TRBV2; D may be TRBD2 (6 bases). Sequencing was performed on Tregs sorted from blood. CDR3 nucleotides: TGTGCCAGCAGTGACACTGCGGGGCAAGAGACCCAGTACTTC. Translation: CASSDTAGQETQYF.